The source of this T cell receptor (beta chain) is a study of blood T cell repertoires in COVID-19. Study-wide context: Italy, Spain and the United States were the sources of the convalescent and acute COVID-19 samples. T cells, B-cell-depleted T cells, or PBMCs provided the cDNA or gDNA that served as material.

This clone has only one observation. Enrolment of Seattle patients took place during active infection, and they were followed longitudinally. CDR3 length: 17 residues. In germline, CDR1 is LNHDA, CDR2 SQIVND (reference sequence). The junction had 17 bases not matched to a gene; V was cut back by 11 bases and J by 2 bases. As handled by the study authors: Reference gene primer amplification gave nucleated cell count estimates. Profiling relied on immunoSEQ multiplex PCR, and the TCRdb table lists in-frame clones only, not all of them. V and J calls and clone size are those listed in that table; D and trimming were worked out from the DNA. The table includes roughly 130,000 clones, around 90% detected once.

This sequence originates from a man in his 60s with COVID-19, enrolled during active disease. Material for sequencing was peripheral blood. The chain combines TRBV19 with TRBJ2-2, with 7 bases lining up with TRBD2. CDR3 protein: CASRWRGLAVNTGELFF. As DNA, the CDR3 is TGTGCCTCGCGGTGGCGGGGCCTAGCGGTTAACACCGGGGAGCTGTTTTTT.